This is a list of T cell receptor beta chains from one sample in a study of blood T cells in healthy people across ages. TCRdb re-derived calls from the 5' RACE reads in MiXCR, one entry per CDR3 protein. The sample consists of over 300,000 distinct CDR3 sequences, roughly half of them appearing once. Material: blood. Source of these receptors: a man in his sixties in good health. Each CDR3 is given with its conserved first and last residue. Each record gives: D gene, V gene, J gene, CDR3 protein. The D gene is left open where the match is weak.

d_call: -
v_call: TRBV11-2
j_call: TRBJ2-7
cdr3_aa: CASSLSLGKDEQYF

d_call: TRBD2
v_call: TRBV4-2
j_call: TRBJ2-2
cdr3_aa: CASSAILAGANTGELFF

d_call: -
v_call: TRBV10-3
j_call: TRBJ2-7
cdr3_aa: CAIMGLAGGSEQYF

d_call: TRBD2
v_call: TRBV7-8
j_call: TRBJ2-5
cdr3_aa: CASSPVPGTSGGDSQETQYF

d_call: -
v_call: TRBV3-1
j_call: TRBJ2-1
cdr3_aa: CASSQRAGQGNEQFF

d_call: TRBD1
v_call: TRBV6-1
j_call: TRBJ2-2
cdr3_aa: CASSLRGLYRANTGELFF

d_call: TRBD2
v_call: TRBV20-1
j_call: -
cdr3_aa: CSARDRVRGVGETQYF

d_call: -
v_call: TRBV29-1
j_call: -
cdr3_aa: CSVEYRDLPREQYF

d_call: TRBD1
v_call: TRBV30
j_call: TRBJ1-6
cdr3_aa: CAWSGTGNSPLHF

d_call: -
v_call: TRBV6-6
j_call: TRBJ2-7
cdr3_aa: CASSYFGTETYEQYF

d_call: TRBD2
v_call: TRBV12-3/TRBV12-4
j_call: TRBJ2-5
cdr3_aa: CASSPSSGGAPKGTQYF

d_call: TRBD2
v_call: TRBV20-1
j_call: TRBJ2-1
cdr3_aa: CSASPLAGGGEQFF

d_call: -
v_call: TRBV29-1
j_call: TRBJ1-2
cdr3_aa: CSVVPLGGSNYGYTF

d_call: -
v_call: TRBV24-1
j_call: TRBJ2-1
cdr3_aa: CATSDLIGEQFF

d_call: -
v_call: TRBV30
j_call: TRBJ2-7
cdr3_aa: CAWSVLRGLEQYF

d_call: TRBD2
v_call: TRBV12-3/TRBV12-4
j_call: TRBJ2-7
cdr3_aa: CASSRAGAYEQYF

d_call: TRBD2
v_call: TRBV7-2
j_call: TRBJ2-3
cdr3_aa: CASSGRLAGRRSTDTQYF

d_call: -
v_call: TRBV12-3/TRBV12-4
j_call: TRBJ2-3
cdr3_aa: CASSFRQAEGQYF

d_call: TRBD2
v_call: TRBV10-3
j_call: TRBJ2-3
cdr3_aa: CAISESKLSGKTDTQYF

d_call: -
v_call: TRBV10-3
j_call: TRBJ2-7
cdr3_aa: CAIASDGYNEQYF

d_call: -
v_call: TRBV10-3
j_call: TRBJ1-6
cdr3_aa: CAIREGAYNPPLHF

d_call: TRBD1
v_call: TRBV5-1
j_call: -
cdr3_aa: CASSLRQGKETQYF

d_call: -
v_call: TRBV4-2
j_call: TRBJ1-4
cdr3_aa: CASSQEGGNYEKLFF

d_call: TRBD2
v_call: TRBV4-2
j_call: TRBJ2-1
cdr3_aa: CASSQGGLADSYNEQFF

d_call: TRBD2
v_call: TRBV12-3/TRBV12-4
j_call: TRBJ2-2
cdr3_aa: CASTTRAGVGGELFF

d_call: -
v_call: TRBV4-2
j_call: TRBJ2-4
cdr3_aa: CASSQERGSNIQYF

d_call: -
v_call: TRBV6-1
j_call: TRBJ1-1
cdr3_aa: CASSEEQNTEAFF

d_call: -
v_call: TRBV5-1
j_call: TRBJ1-1
cdr3_aa: CASSLGGGKTEAFF

d_call: TRBD2
v_call: TRBV2
j_call: -
cdr3_aa: CASSPGLAGSETQYF

d_call: -
v_call: TRBV29-1
j_call: -
cdr3_aa: CSVKVGETQYF

d_call: TRBD2
v_call: TRBV5-1
j_call: TRBJ2-7
cdr3_aa: CASSSGLADSSYEQYF

d_call: TRBD1
v_call: TRBV5-5
j_call: TRBJ1-1
cdr3_aa: CASETGPMNTEAFF

d_call: -
v_call: TRBV12-3/TRBV12-4
j_call: TRBJ2-4
cdr3_aa: CASSWAGGDIQYF

d_call: TRBD2
v_call: TRBV4-1
j_call: TRBJ2-7
cdr3_aa: CASSQEGGDYEQYF

d_call: -
v_call: TRBV7-2
j_call: TRBJ2-7
cdr3_aa: CASSPRGGNSYEQYF

d_call: TRBD1
v_call: TRBV6-6
j_call: TRBJ1-1
cdr3_aa: CASRTGAPSDTEAFF

d_call: -
v_call: TRBV2
j_call: TRBJ2-3
cdr3_aa: CASSALMPSTDTQYF

d_call: -
v_call: TRBV27
j_call: TRBJ1-6
cdr3_aa: CASSPRALNSPLHF

d_call: -
v_call: TRBV20-1
j_call: TRBJ1-1
cdr3_aa: CSARPTGGFGAEAFF

d_call: TRBD2
v_call: TRBV20-1
j_call: TRBJ2-1
cdr3_aa: CSARNSGVPNEQFF

d_call: -
v_call: TRBV27
j_call: TRBJ2-1
cdr3_aa: CASSFLDRHSYNEQFF

d_call: -
v_call: TRBV7-2
j_call: TRBJ2-3
cdr3_aa: CASSFWAERDTQYF

d_call: TRBD1
v_call: TRBV28
j_call: TRBJ2-1
cdr3_aa: CASSLTQGGDEQFF

d_call: TRBD1
v_call: TRBV10-1
j_call: TRBJ2-7
cdr3_aa: CASSESTPRGQGGIYEQYF

d_call: TRBD2
v_call: TRBV14
j_call: TRBJ2-1
cdr3_aa: CTSSQASGVYNEQFF

d_call: -
v_call: TRBV15
j_call: TRBJ2-3
cdr3_aa: CATSSGGTDTQYF

d_call: TRBD2
v_call: TRBV29-1
j_call: TRBJ2-7
cdr3_aa: CSVTKRGFTGNEQYF